This T cell receptor (beta chain) originates from a study of blood T cells in healthy people across ages. This clonotype was seen only a few times. The authors ran a second PCR of roughly 6 to 12 cycles using a sample-barcoded 5' primer and a J-beta primer mix. TCRdb fed the 5' RACE reads into MiXCR, producing one record per CDR3 protein. The repertoire holds 700,000 to 850,000 distinct CDR3 sequences, about 53% seen once, with 41% in the top ten. The V and J ends lost 2 bases and 0 bases, in that order; junction bases with no gene match: 9. The CDR3 consists of 18 residues. Looked up from germline, CDR1 is MGHDK and CDR2 is SYGVNS.

The clonotype was recovered from a man older than 75 in good health. The sample taken for sequencing was blood. This chain joins TRBV25-1 and TRBJ2-3, with 9 bases that match TRBD2. This CDR3 is CASSEVAGDPFSTDTQYF. CDR3 bases: TGTGCCAGCAGTGAAGTAGCGGGAGACCCCTTTAGCACAGATACGCAGTATTTT.